This T cell receptor (beta chain) appears in the sequencing data of a study of blood T cells in healthy people across ages. Looking at the study overall: About one barcoded beta molecule per two T cells was captured by template switching. Whole-study findings and limits: There was a strong correlation between TCR beta diversity and naive T cell percentage. Age advanced and TCR beta diversity per million T cells fell, roughly linearly.

The table lists this clonotype with many counts. The antigen remains undetermined. Then a second PCR, running about 6 to 11 cycles, was carried out with a sample-barcoded 5' primer and a J-beta primer mix. Every cDNA molecule bore a tag from a template-switch adaptor containing 12 random nucleotides. TCRdb processed the 5' RACE reads anew with MiXCR; each CDR3 protein has one entry. Here the sample spans 1.5 million to 2 million distinct CDR3 sequences, roughly a third being singletons. This CDR3 contains 13 residues. The germline V and J ends were trimmed by 1 base and 4 bases, with 8 bases remaining between them. Germline V CDR1 and CDR2: LGHDT, YNNKEL (reference sequence).

J is TRBJ2-7 and V is TRBV3-1; D is uncertain. The clonotype originates from a woman aged 25 to 39 in good health. The specimen sequenced was blood. The CDR3 nucleotides read TGTGCCAGCAGCCAAGGGTTCGGGTACGAGCAGTACTTC. Translation gives CASSQGFGYEQYF.